This T cell receptor beta chain comes out of a study of CD8 T cells in Susac syndrome. Study-wide context: Within the sequenced group of Susac syndrome patients, roughly six showed active disease and eight or nine were in remission. Study findings and constraints: Repertoires of Susac syndrome CD4+ T cells lacked clonal expansion.

Random hexamers were used to reverse transcribe an amount of roughly 0.5 to 1 ug RNA. The method of amplification for TCR beta CDR3 was immunoSEQ multiplex PCR, covering 54 Vbeta and 13 Jbeta. TCRdb re-analysed the immunoSEQ multiplex PCR reads in MiXCR, keeping a single row per CDR3 protein. The profile shows 71,000 or so distinct CDR3 sequences, around 93% of them singletons. A note on this clonotype: Its antigen is undetermined.

CDR3 length: 13 residues. Germline V gene data show CDR1 as MNHEY and CDR2 as SVGEGT. With 3 bases removed from V and 7 bases from J, the gap between germline ends came to 10 bases. This sequence was found in a human donor with Susac syndrome. Sequenced: CD4+ T cells from PBMCs. V and J are TRBV6-2 or TRBV6-3 and TRBJ1-5; D remains unclear. CDR3 in DNA: TGTGCCAGCAGTTATGGACCCGGACAGCCCCAGCATTTT. It specifies CASSYGPGQPQHF.